The clone carrying this TCR beta chain was observed a single time. Its antigen is undetermined. Germline lookup yields CDR1 SGHRS and CDR2 YFSETQ. The CDR3 has 11 residues. Trimming removed 4 bases from V and 6 bases from J, with 7 bases in between. The data were obtained in a study of T cell repertoires in cytomegalovirus infection. In TCRdb, the reads were re-called with MiXCR into one record per CDR3 protein. The profile covers under 95,000 distinct CDR3 sequences, with more than 40% appearing a single time and roughly 93% taken by the ten largest. The chain links TRBV5-1 to TRBJ1-1, with D perhaps TRBD1 (5 bases). Material: CD8+ T cells from cultured PBMCs, obtained from culture after CMV antigen stimulation. This clonotype was sampled from a human donor in good health (CMV status not recorded). Some clones in this sample may be carry-over from other donors' samples. DNA for the CDR3: TGCGCCAGCAGCAGGGGTCCTGAAGCTTTCTTT. Amino acid sequence: CASSRGPEAFF.